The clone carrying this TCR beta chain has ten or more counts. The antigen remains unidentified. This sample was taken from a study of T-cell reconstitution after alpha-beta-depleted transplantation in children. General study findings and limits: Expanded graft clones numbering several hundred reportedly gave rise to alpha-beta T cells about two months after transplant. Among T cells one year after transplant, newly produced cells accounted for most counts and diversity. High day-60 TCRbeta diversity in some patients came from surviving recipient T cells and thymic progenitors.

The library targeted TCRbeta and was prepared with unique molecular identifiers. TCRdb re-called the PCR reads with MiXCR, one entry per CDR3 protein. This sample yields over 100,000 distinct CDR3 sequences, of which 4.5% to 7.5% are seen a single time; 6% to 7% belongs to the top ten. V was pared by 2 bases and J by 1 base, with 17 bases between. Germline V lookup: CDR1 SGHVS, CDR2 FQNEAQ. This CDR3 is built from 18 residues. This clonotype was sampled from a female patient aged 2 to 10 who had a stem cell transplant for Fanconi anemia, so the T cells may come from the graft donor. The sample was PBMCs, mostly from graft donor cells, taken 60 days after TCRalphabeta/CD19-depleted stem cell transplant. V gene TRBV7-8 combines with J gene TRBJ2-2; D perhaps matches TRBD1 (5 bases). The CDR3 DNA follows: TGTGCCAGCAGCTTAAGTATTCGAGTCCAGGGGAACACCGGGGAGCTGTTTTTT. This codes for CASSLSIRVQGNTGELFF.